This TCR beta chain was sequenced during a study of cytomegalovirus exposure and HLA in healthy donors. Study observations and caveats: Cytomegalovirus association was listed for about 160 TCR beta chains.

Profiling relied on immunoSEQ multiplex PCR, and the TCRdb table lists in-frame clones only, not all of them. This sample has tens of thousands of clones, with around 90% found just once. About this clone itself: Its antigen is unidentified.

This CDR3 has 15 residues. Germline V lookup: CDR1 MNHEY, CDR2 SVGAGI. Trimming took 4 bases from V and 4 from J; bases not matched to a gene: 7. Sequenced input: PBMCs. The genes are TRBV6-5 and TRBJ1-2; 9 bases agree with TRBD1. This receptor was obtained from a woman between 18 and 30 years old in good health and CMV-seronegative. The chain's CDR3 is CASSSAGQGFYGYTF. CDR3 sequence (DNA): TGTGCCAGCAGTTCCGCGGGACAGGGTTTCTATGGCTACACCTTC.